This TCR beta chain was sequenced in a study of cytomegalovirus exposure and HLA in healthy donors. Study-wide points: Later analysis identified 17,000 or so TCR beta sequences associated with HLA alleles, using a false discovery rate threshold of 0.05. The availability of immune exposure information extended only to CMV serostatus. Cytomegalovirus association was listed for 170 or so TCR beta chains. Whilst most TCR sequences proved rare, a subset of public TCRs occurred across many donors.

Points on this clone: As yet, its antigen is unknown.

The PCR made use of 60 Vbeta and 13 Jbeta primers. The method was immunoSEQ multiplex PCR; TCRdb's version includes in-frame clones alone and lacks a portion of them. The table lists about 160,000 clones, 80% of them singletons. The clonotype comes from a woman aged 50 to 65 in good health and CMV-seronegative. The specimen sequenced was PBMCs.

CDR3 in amino acids: CASSPFSGDTGELFF. CDR3 bases: TGTGCCAGCAGCCCCTTTTCGGGGGACACCGGGGAGCTGTTTTTT. The V gene is TRBV7-3, the J gene TRBJ2-2; TRBD2 is a possible D gene (6 bases). V was shortened by 5 bases and J by 3 bases, with 13 bases between the two germline ends. Germline V gives CDR1 SGHTA, CDR2 FQGTGA. CDR3 length: 15 residues. The complete variable domain, with remaining parts taken from reference TRBV7-3 and TRBJ2-2, reads GAGVSQTPSNKVTEKGKYVELRCDPISGHTALYWYRQSLGQGPEFLIYFQGTGAADDSGLPNDRFFAVRPEGSVSTLKIQRTERGDSAVYLCASSPFSGDTGELFFGEGSRLTVL.